These 23 T cell receptor beta chains originate from one sample sequenced in a study of T cells after yellow fever vaccination. Using its own MiXCR run on the 5' RACE reads, TCRdb lists one record per CDR3 protein. The repertoire holds some 250,000 distinct CDR3 sequences, with about 3.9% as singletons. The sequencing here drew on PBMCs, taken 15 days after the yellow fever booster vaccination. The receptors here all came from a man between 18 and 35 years old who received the YFV17D yellow fever vaccine.

This clonotype was seen ten or more times. The CDR3: CASSTGSVQPQHF. The CDR3, as DNA: TGTGCCAGCAGTACAGGGTCGGTTCAGCCCCAGCATTTT. The chain couples TRBV6-6 to TRBJ1-5; D possibly corresponds to TRBD1 (6 bases). V lost 5 bases and J 6 bases, leaving 11 bases between the germline ends. CDR3 length: 13 residues. The germline CDR1 and CDR2 sequences are MNHNY and SVGAGI (reference sequence).

This clonotype was picked up many times. This chain uses TRBV5-1 with TRBJ2-5; weak D call: TRBD1 (8 bases). Trimming shortened V by 3 bases and J by 5 bases, and 20 bases separated the two germline ends. CDR1 is SGHRS, CDR2 YFSETQ, per germline. The CDR3 is made up of 16 amino acids. This CDR3 reads CASSSVGGTGLETQYF. CDR3 nucleotides: TGCGCCAGCAGCTCCGTGGGGGGGACAGGTCTTGAGACCCAGTACTTC.

This clonotype appeared many times. The chain employs TRBV6-2 or TRBV6-3 and TRBJ1-5, with D maybe TRBD1 (6 bases). V shed 6 bases and J shed 4 bases, with 10 bases lying between them. This CDR3 is 13 amino acids long. The germline V gene has CDR1 MNHEY and CDR2 SVGEGT. Here the CDR3 reads CASRQGRNQPQHF. The CDR3 DNA follows: TGTGCCAGCAGACAGGGAAGAAATCAGCCCCAGCATTTT.

This clonotype came up many times. J is TRBJ1-1 and V is TRBV5-1, with D maybe TRBD1 (6 bases). CDR3 size: 14 residues. The ends were cut back, 4 bases at V and 3 bases at J, with 13 bases in the middle. Germline V gene lookup returns CDR1 SGHRS and CDR2 YFSETQ. The CDR3 sequence is CASSVGHRDTEAFF. In nucleotides, the CDR3 is TGCGCCAGCAGCGTGGGACACAGGGACACTGAAGCTTTCTTT.

This clonotype has only a few counts. The chain joins TRBV18 to TRBJ2-5; 8 positions match TRBD2. The J segment lost 5 bases and the V segment lost 4 bases, leaving 9 bases of the junction unmatched. CDR3 length: 15 amino acids. The germline CDR1 and CDR2 sequences are KGHSH and LQKENI. DNA of the CDR3: TGTGCCAGCTCACTCTCGGGGGGGCTGGAGGAGACCCAGTACTTC. Its protein product is CASSLSGGLEETQYF.

This clonotype was recorded at least ten times. The V and J genes are TRBV20-1 and TRBJ1-5; 7 nucleotides agree with TRBD1. CDR1 and CDR2 (germline): DFQATT, SNEGSKA (reference sequence). The CDR3 runs 13 residues. V gave up 5 bases and J gave up 6 bases; unmatched junction bases: 7. The CDR3 sequence: CSAEKTGSQPQHF. CDR3 bases: TGCAGTGCTGAAAAGACAGGGAGTCAGCCCCAGCATTTT.

This clonotype has at least ten counts. This rearrangement joins TRBV12-3 or TRBV12-4 to TRBJ2-7; the D gene could be TRBD1 or TRBD2 (5 bases each). The CDR3 runs to 12 residues. V was trimmed by 7 bases and J by 7 bases, leaving 14 bases between them. As DNA, the CDR3 is TGTGCCAGCACCGGGGACCGTCAGGAGCAGTACTTC. It yields the protein CASTGDRQEQYF.

A word on this clonotype: This sequence may be a read error, since a much larger clone differs from it by one base. The CDR3 protein is CASSPMGGKKYF. CDR3 DNA: TGTGCCAGCAGCCCCATGGGGGGGAAGAAGTACTTC. The chain has TRBV4-2 and TRBJ2-7; TRBD2 aligns across 7 bases. The CDR3 sequence is 12 residues long. Germline CDR1 reads LGHNA; CDR2 reads YNFKEQ. V lost 4 bases to trimming and J lost 11 bases; unmatched junction nucleotides: 8.

This clonotype was counted many times. The chain employs TRBV6-5 and TRBJ2-3; no firm D call. The V and J ends lost 5 bases and 1 base respectively, with 13 bases between them. The CDR3 totals 15 residues. Germline V gene sequence: CDR1 MNHEY, CDR2 SVGAGI. CDR3 DNA: TGTGCCAGCAGTCCCGACTTTTCACGCACAGATACGCAGTATTTT. Encoded protein: CASSPDFSRTDTQYF.

The sample holds many counts of this clonotype. V gene TRBV6-1 combines with J gene TRBJ1-3, with D hard to call. This CDR3 comprises 13 residues. Germline loops: CDR1 MNHNS, CDR2 SASEGT. V gave up 3 bases and J gave up 3 bases, with 6 bases separating them. The CDR3 is CASSESVGNTIYF. CDR3 sequence (DNA): TGTGCCAGCAGTGAGAGTGTTGGAAACACCATATATTTT.

This clonotype was seen many times. V is TRBV7-2 and J is TRBJ2-7; 9 positions agree with TRBD1. Looked up from germline, CDR1 is SGHTA and CDR2 is FQGNSA. After removal of 2 bases from V and 4 bases from J, the junction contained 6 bases not matched to a gene. This CDR3 contains 15 residues. The CDR3 here is CASSLTGGSGYEQYF. The CDR3 DNA follows: TGTGCCAGCAGCTTAACAGGGGGCAGTGGATACGAGCAGTACTTC.

This clonotype has at least ten counts. The chain has TRBV4-1 and TRBJ1-1; D ambiguous. Trimming took 0 bases from V and 11 from J, leaving 10 bases between them. Germline lookup yields CDR1 MGHRA and CDR2 YSYEKL. This CDR3 spans 12 amino acids. The CDR3 nucleotides read TGCGCCAGCAGCCAAGACCACGTAAACGCTTTCTTT. Its translation: CASSQDHVNAFF.

This clonotype was detected many times. The V gene is TRBV19, the J gene TRBJ2-5; 10 nucleotides agree with TRBD2. Germline assignment: CDR1 LNHDA and CDR2 SQIVND (reference sequence). V was pared by 7 bases and J by 3 bases, with 2 bases of the junction left unmatched. The CDR3 extends over 13 amino acids. The chain's CDR3 is CASTGLAEETQYF. CDR3 DNA sequence: TGTGCCAGTACCGGACTAGCGGAAGAGACCCAGTACTTC.

V gene TRBV4-1 combines with J gene TRBJ2-4, with D tentatively TRBD1 (6 bases). The germline CDR1 and CDR2 sequences are MGHRA and YSYEKL. The CDR3 has 16 residues. Trimming removed 1 base at V and 9 bases at J, with 19 bases between. For the CDR3, the DNA is TGCGCCAGCAGCCAAGTCCTATCGACAGGTCTTATCATTCAGTACTTC. Protein sequence: CASSQVLSTGLIIQYF.

In this sample, this clonotype turned up many times. The chain combines TRBV7-8 with TRBJ1-5, with D unresolved. The germline V and J ends were trimmed by 2 bases and 2 bases, with 13 bases remaining between them. Germline loops: CDR1 SGHVS, CDR2 FQNEAQ. There are 16 residues in the CDR3. The CDR3 region is CASSLSNRDRNQPQHF. CDR3 nucleotides: TGTGCCAGCAGCTTAAGTAATAGGGATCGCAATCAGCCCCAGCATTTT.

This clonotype was counted at least ten times. V is TRBV7-9 and J is TRBJ2-1; 10 bases line up with TRBD1. V was pared by 4 bases and J by 10 bases, with 16 bases of the junction left unmatched. Germline V lookup: CDR1 SEHNR, CDR2 FQNEAQ (reference sequence). The CDR3 runs 17 residues. The DNA for the CDR3 is TGTGCCAGCAGCTCCGGGAACACGGTGGACAGGGGGAGGGAGCAGTTCTTC. Its protein product is CASSSGNTVDRGREQFF.

The table lists this clonotype with many counts. The chain couples TRBV20-1 to TRBJ2-6; 8 bases fit TRBD1. CDR3 size: 16 residues. Germline V lookup: CDR1 DFQATT, CDR2 SNEGSKA (reference sequence). The V and J ends lost 2 bases and 4 bases, in that order; junction bases with no gene match: 7. The CDR3 coding sequence is TGCAGTGCTAGAACCCAGGGGGCGGGAGGGGCCAACGTCCTGACTTTC. Its translation is CSARTQGAGGANVLTF.

The table lists this clonotype with many counts. The chain employs TRBV11-2 and TRBJ2-1, with 12 bases aligning to TRBD2. CDR3 length: 17 amino acids. Germline CDR1 and CDR2: SGHAT and FQNNGV. Trimming took 5 bases from V and 4 from J; bases not matched to a gene: 9. CDR3 in amino acids: CASSLRTSGGQYNEQFF. In DNA, the CDR3 is TGTGCCAGCAGCCTACGCACTAGCGGGGGGCAATACAATGAGCAGTTCTTC. The entire variable domain, with the rest obtained from reference TRBV11-2 and TRBJ2-1, is as follows: EAGVAQSPRYKIIEKRQSVAFWCNPISGHATLYWYQQILGQGPKLLIQFQNNGVVDDSQLPKDRFSAERLKGVDSTLKIQPAKLEDSAVYLCASSLRTSGGQYNEQFFGPGTRLTVL.

The chain recombines TRBV18 with TRBJ2-5; D is undetermined. Germline CDR1 and CDR2: KGHSH and LQKENI. Trimming took off 2 bases at V and 5 bases at J, with 9 bases between the two ends. This CDR3 has 13 residues. CDR3 protein: CASSPRTSETQYF. Written as DNA, the CDR3 is TGTGCCAGCTCACCAAGGACGTCGGAGACCCAGTACTTC.

This clonotype came up many times. This sequence joins TRBV7-2 and TRBJ2-7; 9 bases align to TRBD2. The junction had 4 bases not matched to a gene; V was cut back by 5 bases and J by 2 bases. The length of the CDR3 is 14 residues. Per the germline V gene, CDR1 is SGHTA and CDR2 is FQGNSA. The CDR3 coding sequence is TGTGCCAGCAGCCGAGCGGGGGGAACCTACGAGCAGTACTTC. This translates into CASSRAGGTYEQYF.

This clonotype was seen many times. The J gene is TRBJ1-6, the V gene TRBV18, with TRBD1 matching 7 bases. Germline V gene lookup returns CDR1 KGHSH and CDR2 LQKENI. The CDR3 has 15 residues. V shed 0 bases and J 5 bases; nucleotides not matched to a gene: 1. The CDR3 region has the DNA TGTGCCAGCTCACCACCGCAGGGGGATAATTCACCCCTCCACTTT. Translated: CASSPPQGDNSPLHF.

In its sample, this clonotype was seen many times. This chain connects TRBV5-1 to TRBJ1-3; no clear D. Per germline, CDR1 SGHRS and CDR2 YFSETQ. The CDR3 is 14 amino acids. V was clipped by 2 bases and J by 0 bases, with 6 bases between them. The CDR3 bases are TGCGCCAGCAGCTTCGGCAACTCTGGAAACACCATATATTTT. This encodes CASSFGNSGNTIYF.

A remark on this clonotype: A much larger clone is a single base away; this may be a read error. The chain uses TRBV9 and TRBJ2-4; 9 nucleotides agree with TRBD2. This CDR3 is built from 15 residues. Germline loops: CDR1 SGDLS, CDR2 YYNGEE. The CDR3 region is CASSSGGGALNSQYF. In DNA form, the CDR3 reads TGTGCCAGCAGCTCAGGCGGGGGGGCCTTGAACAGTCAGTACTTC.